These 8 T cell receptor beta chains share one sample of origin, sequenced in a study of regulatory T cells in long-lasting Graves disease (dated by TCRdb to the early 2020s). The time point label of this sample denotes: newly diagnosed GD, antithyroid drugs for less than 3 months. For both TCR sequencing and RNA sequencing, RNA was extracted from PBMCs using TRIzol. Library preparation was by multiplex PCR. Sequencing instrument: Illumina HiSeq 4000. TCR beta libraries were built with iRepertoire HTBI primers and Arm-PCR amplification of CDR3 regions. Clones were called with MiXCR by TCRdb after fastp trimmed the public reads at Q25, and only in-frame beta chains were retained. Each CDR3 protein gets just one entry, which takes the most common genes and DNA from the rows behind it. Present in this sample are approximately 540,000 distinct CDR3 sequences, around 13% of which were seen just once. The ten largest account for around 9.3% of the sample.

These data were also reused for a study on T cells in Graves' hyperthyroidism and ophthalmopathy.

The sample here was peripheral blood mononuclear cells (PBMCs), taken at new diagnosis, from a patient treated with antithyroid drugs. The source of these receptors is a woman aged 25-40 years with Graves disease. Donor details come from another sample of the same person, matched by shared clones.

In this sample, this clonotype turned up many times. The V and J genes are TRBV30 and TRBJ1-5; TRBD1 agrees at 7 bases. From germline, CDR1 is GTSNPN and CDR2 SVGIG (reference sequence). The junction had 6 bases not matched to a gene; V was cut back by 4 bases and J by 3 bases. The CDR3 extends over 14 amino acids. CDR3: CAWNLGQYNQPQHF. The CDR3 nucleotides are TGTGCCTGGAACCTGGGACAGTACAATCAGCCCCAGCATTTT.

This clonotype was found many times. V usage is TRBV20-1 and J usage is TRBJ1-5; unclear D gene. The CDR3 is 13 amino acids. The V gene lost 6 bases and the J gene lost 5 bases, with 14 bases spanning the gap. Germline lookup yields CDR1 DFQATT and CDR2 SNEGSKA (reference sequence). In DNA, the CDR3 is TGCAGTGCCAGTGGGCAGCTCGATCAGCCCCAGCATTTT. As protein: CSASGQLDQPQHF.

This clonotype was counted a few times. V usage is TRBV18 and J usage is TRBJ1-2, with 9 bases lining up with TRBD1. V shed 3 bases and J 4 bases; nucleotides not matched to a gene: 6. There are 15 residues in the CDR3. The germline gives CDR1 KGHSH, CDR2 LQKENI. CDR3 nucleotides: TGTGCCAGCTCACCCCCCGGACAGGGGCTCTATGGCTACACCTTC. Its translation: CASSPPGQGLYGYTF.

This clonotype was detected many times. The gene calls are TRBV2 and TRBJ2-1; TRBD2 is a possible D gene (6 bases). Trimming cost V 2 bases and J 12 bases, with 14 bases left between them. Germline V gives CDR1 SNHLY, CDR2 FYNNEI. The CDR3 is 13 residues long. The CDR3 spells CASSESVGLTQFF. The CDR3 DNA reads as TGTGCCAGCAGTGAATCGGTCGGACTAACGCAGTTCTTC.

This clonotype showed up many times. This chain joins TRBV2 and TRBJ2-5; TRBD1 aligns across 8 bases. The CDR3 runs 13 residues. Trimming removed 6 bases from V and 3 bases from J; junction bases left unmatched: 3. The V gene's germline CDR1 is SNHLY and CDR2 FYNNEI. CDR3 loop: CASRDRGKETQYF. DNA for the CDR3: TGTGCCAGCAGAGACAGGGGTAAAGAGACCCAGTACTTC.

In its sample, this clonotype was seen many times. The chain carries TRBV10-3 and TRBJ2-7; TRBD2 aligns across 7 bases. Germline V gene lookup returns CDR1 ENHRY and CDR2 SYGVKD. The CDR3 sequence is 15 residues long. Losses at the gene ends were 8 bases for V and 1 base for J; bases not matched to a gene: 11. The CDR3 DNA reads TGTGCCATCGCCTTGGGGGGGAGTGGGTCCTACGAGCAGTACTTC. This sequence encodes CAIALGGSGSYEQYF.

This chain uses TRBV5-1 with TRBJ2-7; no reliable D call. This CDR3 has 14 amino acids. With 0 bases removed from V and 0 bases from J, the gap between germline ends came to 7 bases. Germline CDR1 and CDR2: SGHRS and YFSETQ. CDR3 region: CASSLVPVSYEQYF. The CDR3 DNA is TGCGCCAGCAGCTTGGTTCCAGTCTCCTACGAGCAGTACTTC.

This clonotype was seen many times. The chain uses TRBV5-1 and TRBJ2-1, with D possibly being TRBD1 (6 bases). The germline V gene has CDR1 SGHRS and CDR2 YFSETQ. V was clipped by 2 bases and J by 1 base, with 13 bases between them. CDR3 size: 16 residues. DNA for the CDR3: TGCGCCAGCAGCTTACCCCGGACAGCTTCCTACAATGAGCAGTTCTTC. Translating gives CASSLPRTASYNEQFF.